The present T cell receptor (beta chain) was sequenced within a study of identical twins (dated by TCRdb to about 2016). About the study as a whole: To test whether fetal clonotypes persist, this study deep-sequenced TCR alpha and beta repertoires from monozygotic twins, from unrelated adults of various ages, and from cord blood. To rule out contamination, replicate twin experiments were performed at different times with different library preparation protocols.

Every donor was a healthy Caucasian. The twin cohort comprised three pairs of female monozygotic twins, all aged roughly 18 to 30 years. The RNA used for TCR libraries was isolated from peripheral blood mononuclear cells. This clonotype was recorded at least ten times. Its antigen remains undetermined. Base qualities are missing; no much larger clone stands one base away. Library method: 5' RACE. The sample was run on an Illumina HiSeq 2000. A universal primer binding site was introduced by template switching, and a unique molecular identifier was present in the final cDNA, enabling accurate counting of TCR cDNA molecules. Specific primers in the conserved constant-segment region were used to synthesize first-strand cDNA for the TCR alpha and beta chains. Each cDNA library was double barcoded, with a SMART-Mk sample barcode plus Illumina barcodes, to control for contamination. Two successive PCR steps introduced TruSeq adapter sequences along with Illumina sample barcodes. TCR alpha and beta cDNA libraries were sequenced on the Illumina HiSeq platform with custom primers. Regarding the original processing steps: Raw reads were processed with MiGEC to extract unique molecular identifiers, and MiXCR was used to determine CDR3 positions. For each individual, recombination models were inferred using an EM algorithm with the repgenHMM and IGoR tools. The tcR package in R was used for shared clonotype analysis, with sharing normalized by the product of cloneset sizes. To study raw recombination free of thymic and clonal selection effects, out-of-frame nonproductive sequences were analyzed. The public reads were reanalyzed by TCRdb: fastp trimming at Q25, MiXCR alignment, in-frame beta chains only. Rows with a matching CDR3 protein are joined into one entry that keeps the most common DNA and genes. In this record, the V and J calls reflect TCRdb's handling and not the investigators' own analysis. Counted in this sample were nearly 650,000 distinct CDR3 sequences; less than 9% of them appeared once. The top ten clonotypes cover 1.6% of the sample.

Findings and caveats that apply to the study as a whole: Recombination models systematically underestimated out-of-frame TCR alpha sharing in monozygotic twins but agreed with sharing between unrelated individuals. Compared with coincidental sharing between unrelated individuals, out-of-frame TCR alpha sequences shared between twins showed an excess of sequences with low generation probability. Abundant cord blood beta clonotypes had fewer insertions, young adult naive repertoires showed a similar but weaker trend, and memory repertoires showed no such trend. Because the same donors could not be followed over many years, conclusions were based on cross-sectional statistical analysis. Invariant T cells such as MAIT and iNKT could partly confound zero-insertion analyses, though diverse VJ usage argued against this for most clonotypes. A weaker excess of twin sharing was found in beta out-of-frame sequences because the signal-to-noise ratio was lowered by fewer shared sequences.

Clipping removes 1 base from V and 0 bases from J, with 0 as the unmatched junction base count. Inclusive of the bounding cysteine and phenylalanine, the CDR3 is 15 residues long. The entry retains the CDR3 DNA only, 45 bases that are in frame from base 1. The germline V gene yields MGHRA for CDR1 and YSYEKL for CDR2. These same data were also listed under a study on yellow fever vaccine responses in identical twins. That second report states: According to the authors, in identical twins the way T cells responded to vaccination appeared partly convergent and partly personalized. Focusing on identical twins, the study followed the T cell clones that responded to the vaccine, and did so with precision.

The chain joins TRBV4-1 to TRBJ2-7, and TRBD2 aligns with 10 junction nucleotides. The receptor comes from a woman under 30 in good health. The sample consisted of PBMCs. The CDR3 is CASSQASGSSYEQYF. The nucleotide sequence is given as TGCGCCAGCAGCCAAGCTAGCGGGAGCTCCTACGAGCAGTACTTC.